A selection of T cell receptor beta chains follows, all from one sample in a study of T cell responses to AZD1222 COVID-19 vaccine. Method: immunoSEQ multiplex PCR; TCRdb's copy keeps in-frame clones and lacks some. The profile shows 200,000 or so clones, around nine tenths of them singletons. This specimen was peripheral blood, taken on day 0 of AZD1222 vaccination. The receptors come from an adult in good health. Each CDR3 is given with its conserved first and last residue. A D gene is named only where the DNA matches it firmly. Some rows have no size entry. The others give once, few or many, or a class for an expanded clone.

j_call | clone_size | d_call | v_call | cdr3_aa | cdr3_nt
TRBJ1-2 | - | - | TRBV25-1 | CASSEEVNYGYTF | TGTGCCAGCAGTGAAGAGGTTAACTATGGCTACACCTTC
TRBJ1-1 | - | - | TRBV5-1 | CASSPRGGGTEAFF | TGCGCCAGCAGCCCACGTGGGGGGGGCACTGAAGCTTTCTTT
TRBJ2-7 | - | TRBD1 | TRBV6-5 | CASSRGQSYEQYF | TGTGCCAGCAGTAGGGGACAGTCTTACGAGCAGTACTTC
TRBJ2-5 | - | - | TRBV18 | CASSPGAAQETQYF | TGTGCCAGCTCACCCGGGGCGGCTCAAGAGACCCAGTACTTC
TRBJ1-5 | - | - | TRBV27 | CASSWTVNQPQHF | TGTGCCAGCAGTTGGACAGTCAATCAGCCCCAGCATTTT
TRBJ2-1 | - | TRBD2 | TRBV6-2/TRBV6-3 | CASSKRGTNNEQFF | TGTGCCAGCAGTAAACGCGGGACTAACAATGAGCAGTTCTTC
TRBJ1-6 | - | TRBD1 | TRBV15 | CATSSQPGQGPLGSPLHF | TGTGCCACCAGCAGTCAACCGGGACAGGGCCCCCTTGGTTCACCCCTCCACTTT
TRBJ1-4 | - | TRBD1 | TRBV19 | CASRIRDSSETTNEKLFF | TGTGCCAGTAGAATCCGGGACAGCTCAGAAACAACTAATGAAAAACTGTTTTTT
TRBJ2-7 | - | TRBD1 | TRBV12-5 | CASGLEMGQGSYEQYF | TGTGCTAGTGGCCTCGAGATGGGACAGGGCTCCTACGAGCAGTACTTC
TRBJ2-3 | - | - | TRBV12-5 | CASGPDQGWVLTDTQYF | TGTGCTAGTGGTCCTGACCAGGGGTGGGTACTCACAGATACGCAGTATTTT
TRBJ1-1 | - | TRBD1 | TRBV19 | CASSALWTGNTEAFF | TGTGCCAGTAGTGCGCTTTGGACAGGGAACACTGAAGCTTTCTTT
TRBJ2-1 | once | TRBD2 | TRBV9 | CASSGNTSGGPQFF | TGTGCCAGCAGCGGGAACACTAGCGGGGGGCCCCAGTTCTTC
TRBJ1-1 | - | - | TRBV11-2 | CASSLIRGLNTEAFF | TGTGCCAGCAGCTTAATCAGGGGATTGAACACTGAAGCTTTCTTT
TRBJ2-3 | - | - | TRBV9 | CASTGTRGGTDTQYF | TGTGCCAGCACGGGGACGCGGGGCGGGACAGATACGCAGTATTTT
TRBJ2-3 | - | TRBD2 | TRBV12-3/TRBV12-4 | CASSLAPLAGRYF | TGTGCCAGCAGTTTAGCGCCGCTAGCGGGGAGGTATTTT
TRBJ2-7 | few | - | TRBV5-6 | CASSFGVEQYF | TGTGCCAGCAGCTTCGGGGTCGAGCAGTACTTC
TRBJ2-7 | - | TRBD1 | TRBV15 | CATSGQAYEQYF | TGTGCCACCAGCGGACAGGCCTACGAGCAGTACTTC
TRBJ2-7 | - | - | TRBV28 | CASSASEWGNPPYEQYF | TGTGCCAGCAGTGCCTCGGAGTGGGGGAACCCCCCCTACGAGCAGTACTTC
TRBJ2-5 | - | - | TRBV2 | CASSERWTEETQYF | TGTGCCAGCAGTGAACGGTGGACAGAAGAGACCCAGTACTTC
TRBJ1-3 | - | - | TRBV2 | CASTQEVPANTIYF | TGTGCCAGCACCCAAGAGGTCCCGGCGAACACCATATATTTT
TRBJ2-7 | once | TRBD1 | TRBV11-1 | CASSFAGTGSNEQYF | TGTGCCAGCAGCTTTGCCGGGACAGGGTCTAACGAGCAGTACTTC
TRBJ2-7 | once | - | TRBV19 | CASSIGYEQYF | TGTGCCAGTAGTATCGGCTACGAGCAGTACTTC
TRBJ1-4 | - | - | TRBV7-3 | CASSLRREDEKLFF | TGTGCCAGCAGCTTACGGAGGGAGGATGAAAAACTGTTTTTT
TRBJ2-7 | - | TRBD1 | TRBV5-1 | CASSLGDRGREQYF | TGCGCCAGCAGCTTGGGAGACAGGGGGCGGGAGCAGTACTTC
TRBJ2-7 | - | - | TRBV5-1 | CASSLGVLSYEQYF | TGCGCCAGCAGCTTGGGGGTCCTATCCTACGAGCAGTACTTC
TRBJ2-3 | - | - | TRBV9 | CASSVVSHGADTQYF | TGTGCCAGCAGCGTAGTTTCCCACGGGGCAGATACGCAGTATTTT
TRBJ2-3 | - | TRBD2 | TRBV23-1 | CANTTLAEIPDTQYF | TGCGCCAACACTACACTAGCGGAGATTCCAGATACGCAGTATTTT
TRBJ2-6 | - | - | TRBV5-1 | CASSLGGVSSGANVLTF | TGCGCCAGCAGCTTGGGTGGGGTCAGCTCTGGGGCCAACGTCCTGACTTTC
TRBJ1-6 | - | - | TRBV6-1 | CASSEAPGSGHSPLHF | TGTGCCAGCAGTGAAGCGCCGGGGAGCGGGCATTCACCCCTCCACTTT
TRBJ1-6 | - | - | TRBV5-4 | CASSLVGGADSPLHF | TGTGCCAGCAGCTTGGTGGGGGGGGCGGATTCACCCCTCCACTTT
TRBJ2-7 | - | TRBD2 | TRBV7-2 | CASSLFASGSSSYEQYF | TGTGCCAGCAGCTTATTTGCTAGCGGGTCAAGCTCCTACGAGCAGTACTTC
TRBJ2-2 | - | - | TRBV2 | CASTRERGELFF | TGTGCCAGCACGCGGGAAAGGGGGGAGCTGTTTTTT
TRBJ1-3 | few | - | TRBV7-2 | CASSPGWTDSSGNTIYF | TGTGCCAGCAGCCCCGGGTGGACTGACTCATCTGGAAACACCATATATTTT
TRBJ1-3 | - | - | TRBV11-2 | CASSQTRTGNTIYF | TGTGCCAGCAGCCAAACAAGAACTGGAAACACCATATATTTT
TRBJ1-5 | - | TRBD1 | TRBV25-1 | CASSDDRGVQPQHF | TGTGCCAGCAGTGACGACAGGGGCGTTCAGCCCCAGCATTTT
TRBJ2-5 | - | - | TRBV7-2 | CASSSPTIYWNQETQYF | TGTGCCAGCAGCTCCCCCACCATCTATTGGAATCAAGAGACCCAGTACTTC
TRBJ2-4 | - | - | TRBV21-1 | CASSRHSENIQYF | TGTGCCAGCAGCAGACACAGTGAAAACATTCAGTACTTC
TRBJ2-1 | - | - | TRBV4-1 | CASSHNGGSEQFF | TGCGCCAGCAGCCACAATGGGGGCTCTGAGCAGTTCTTC
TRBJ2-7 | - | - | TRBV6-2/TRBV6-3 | CASSRSVTYEQYF | TGTGCCAGCAGTCGAAGCGTAACCTACGAGCAGTACTTC
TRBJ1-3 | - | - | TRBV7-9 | CASSWGPNSGNTIYF | TGTGCCAGCAGCTGGGGCCCAAACTCTGGAAACACCATATATTTT
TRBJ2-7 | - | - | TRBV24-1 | CATSDSTARKQYF | TGTGCCACCAGTGATTCGACAGCCAGAAAGCAGTACTTC
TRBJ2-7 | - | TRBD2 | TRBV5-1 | CASSLDGTSMGEQYF | TGCGCCAGCAGCTTGGATGGGACTAGCATGGGTGAGCAGTACTTC
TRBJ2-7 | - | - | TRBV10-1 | CASSEAQGSYEQYF | TGCGCCAGCAGTGAGGCACAGGGATCCTACGAGCAGTACTTC
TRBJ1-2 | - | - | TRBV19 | CASSDPRSPISYGYTF | TGTGCCAGTAGCGACCCTAGGTCGCCGATCTCCTATGGCTACACCTTC
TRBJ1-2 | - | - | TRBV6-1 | CASSDGGGAVNGYTF | TGTGCCAGCAGTGATGGGGGAGGCGCAGTTAATGGCTACACCTTC
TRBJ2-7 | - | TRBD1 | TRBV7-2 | CASSFVGTGQNEQYF | TGTGCCAGCAGCTTCGTCGGGACAGGGCAGAACGAGCAGTACTTC
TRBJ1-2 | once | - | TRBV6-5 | CASRAAGDGYTF | TGTGCCAGCAGGGCCGCAGGGGATGGCTACACCTTC
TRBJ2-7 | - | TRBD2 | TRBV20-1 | CSASREREPSYEQYF | TGCAGTGCTAGTAGAGAGCGGGAACCCTCCTACGAGCAGTACTTC
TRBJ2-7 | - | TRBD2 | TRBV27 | CASRGTSGGYEQYF | TGTGCCAGCAGGGGGACTAGCGGGGGCTACGAGCAGTACTTC
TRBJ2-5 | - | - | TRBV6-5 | CASRNNRQETQYF | TGTGCCAGCCGGAACAACAGGCAAGAGACCCAGTACTTC
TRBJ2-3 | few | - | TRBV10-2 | CASMVWATDTQYF | TGCGCCAGCATGGTTTGGGCTACAGATACGCAGTATTTT
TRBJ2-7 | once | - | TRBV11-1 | CASSLDGPDYEQYF | TGTGCCAGCAGCTTAGATGGGCCAGACTACGAGCAGTACTTC
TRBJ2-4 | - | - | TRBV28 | CASSNLGDIQYF | TGTGCCAGCAGTAACCTAGGGGACATTCAGTACTTC
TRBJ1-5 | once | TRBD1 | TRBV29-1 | CSVGTGTRPQHF | TGCAGCGTTGGGACAGGAACGCGGCCCCAGCATTTT
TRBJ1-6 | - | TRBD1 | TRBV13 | CASSIQQGVSSYNSPLHF | TGTGCCAGCAGCATCCAACAGGGGGTCAGCTCCTATAATTCACCCCTCCACTTT